This T cell receptor beta chain was sequenced for a study of breast tumors, draining lymph nodes, adjacent tissues. From the multiplex PCR reads, TCRdb called clonotypes with MiXCR, one entry per CDR3 protein. The data show some 140,000 distinct CDR3 sequences, about 22% seen once. The lymph nodes were axillary draining lymph nodes from breast cancer patients. This TCR was recovered from a female donor with breast cancer. Some clones in this sample may be carry-over from other donors' samples. Sequencing was performed on axillary lymph node tissue.

This CDR3 is CAWSVPTPRAQETQYF. The CDR3 DNA reads TGTGCCTGGAGTGTACCCACTCCTCGGGCTCAAGAGACCCAGTACTTC. The chain joins TRBV30 to TRBJ2-5; D is uncertain. The V end was cut by 0 bases, the J end by 2 bases, with 16 bases between. The CDR3 is 16 residues long. Germline CDR1 and CDR2: GTSNPN and SVGIG (reference sequence).